This record concerns one T cell receptor (beta chain) sequence. The antigen is not known. The sample originates from a study of cytomegalovirus exposure and HLA in healthy donors. Whole-study context: An earlier analysis found 120 million or so unique TCR beta sequences from approximately 170 million T cells. General study points: In a later analysis, approximately 15,000 TCR beta sequences were associated with HLA alleles at 0.05 false discovery rate. Reports indicate that TCR beta sequences accurately predicted the HLA-A and HLA-B alleles of most subjects.

The PCR had 60 Vbeta and 13 Jbeta primers. Data came from immunoSEQ multiplex PCR; TCRdb stores just in-frame clones and leaves some out. Of 85,000 to 130,000 clones in the sample, over 75% were seen once. The junction had 18 bases not matched to a gene; V was cut back by 4 bases and J by 5 bases. Germline CDR1 SQVTM, CDR2 ANQGSEA. The CDR3 extends over 17 amino acids. The clonotype comes from a man aged 55 to 70 in good health and CMV-seropositive. The gene calls are TRBV29-1 and TRBJ2-5, with 8 positions matching TRBD2. Material: PBMCs. CDR3 sequence reads: CSVGSPLSGGALETQYF. CDR3 nucleotides: TGCAGCGTTGGTTCCCCTCTGTCCGGGGGGGCCTTGGAGACCCAGTACTTC.